This record looks at one T cell receptor (beta chain) sequence and its context. Combining a sample-barcoded 5' primer with a J-beta primer mix, a second PCR ran for about 7 to 11 cycles. TCRdb reprocessed the 5' RACE reads with MiXCR, giving one entry per CDR3 protein. The table records some 1.5 million distinct CDR3 sequences, 28% of them present only once. The sample originates from a study of blood T cells in healthy people across ages. This CDR3 has 15 residues. Trimming stripped 3 bases from V and 3 bases from J, with 14 bases between. Germline loops: CDR1 SGDLS, CDR2 YYNGEE. The rearrangement uses TRBV9 and TRBJ2-3; D unresolved. The sample comprised blood. The TCR sequence derives from a young woman in good health. CDR3 in amino acids: CASSANTLPTDTQYF. In nucleotides, the CDR3 is TGTGCCAGCAGCGCAAATACGTTACCGACAGATACGCAGTATTTT.